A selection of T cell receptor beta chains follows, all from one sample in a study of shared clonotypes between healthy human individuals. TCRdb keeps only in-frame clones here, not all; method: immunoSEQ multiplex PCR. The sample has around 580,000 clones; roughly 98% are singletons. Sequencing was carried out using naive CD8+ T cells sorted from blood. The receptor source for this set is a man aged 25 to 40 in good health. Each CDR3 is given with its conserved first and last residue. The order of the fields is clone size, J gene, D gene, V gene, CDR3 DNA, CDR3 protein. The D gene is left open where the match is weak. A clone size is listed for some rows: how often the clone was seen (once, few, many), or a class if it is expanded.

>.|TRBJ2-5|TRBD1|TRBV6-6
TGTGCCAGCAGTCTTCGACAGGGGAGTTGGGAGACCCAGTACTTC
CASSLRQGSWETQYF
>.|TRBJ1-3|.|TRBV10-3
TGTGCCATCAGTCCGTCTGGACCTTCGCTAGGAAACACCATATATTTT
CAISPSGPSLGNTIYF
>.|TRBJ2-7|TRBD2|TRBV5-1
TGCGCCAGCAGCTCGGAGGGACTAGCGGAAGCCTACGAGCAGTACTTC
CASSSEGLAEAYEQYF
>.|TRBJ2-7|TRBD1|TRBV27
TGTGCCAGCAGTTTAGACAGGGGGCCCTCCTACGAGCAGTACTTC
CASSLDRGPSYEQYF
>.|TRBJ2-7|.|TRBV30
TGTGCCTGGAGGAGGGCCTCGGAGTCCTACGAGCAGTACTTC
CAWRRASESYEQYF
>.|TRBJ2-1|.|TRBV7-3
TGTGCCAGCAGCTTAGATAGCGCTAGCCCAAGCGATGAGCAGTTCTTC
CASSLDSASPSDEQFF
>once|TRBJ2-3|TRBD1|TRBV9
TGTGCCAGCAGCACTCATAGGACAGGGGGCACAGATACGCAGTATTTT
CASSTHRTGGTDTQYF
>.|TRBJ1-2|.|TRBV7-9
TGTGCCAGCAGCTCTGGACGGGATGGCTACACCTTC
CASSSGRDGYTF
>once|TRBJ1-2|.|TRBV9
TGTGCCAGCAGCGTAGCTAGGGAGGGTATGGCCTATGGCTACACCTTC
CASSVAREGMAYGYTF
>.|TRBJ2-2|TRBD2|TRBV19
TGTGCCTCCACGATAGCTAGCGGGAACACCGGGGAGCTGTTTTTT
CASTIASGNTGELFF
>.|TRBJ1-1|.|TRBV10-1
TGCGCCAGCAGTGAGTCAGGGATGGCCACTGAAGCTTTCTTT
CASSESGMATEAFF
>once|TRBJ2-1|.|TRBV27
TGTGCCAGCAGTCACGGACGGGACTGGAATGAGCAGTTCTTC
CASSHGRDWNEQFF
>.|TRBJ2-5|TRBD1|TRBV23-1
TGCGCCAGCAGTCAGACAGGGCGAAGGGAGACCCAGTACTTC
CASSQTGRRETQYF
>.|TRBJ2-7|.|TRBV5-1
TGCGCCAGCAGCCGGGACACGGAGAGCTCCTACGAGCAGTACTTC
CASSRDTESSYEQYF
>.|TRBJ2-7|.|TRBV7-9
TGTGCCAGCAGCGCGATTGCTTACGAGCAGTACTTC
CASSAIAYEQYF
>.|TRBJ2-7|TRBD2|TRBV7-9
TGTGCCAGCAGCTCAACTAGCGGGGTTTCCTACGAGCAGTACTTC
CASSSTSGVSYEQYF
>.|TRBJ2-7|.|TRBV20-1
TGCAGTGCCCTGACCCACTACGAGCAGTACTTC
CSALTHYEQYF
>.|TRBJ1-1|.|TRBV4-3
TGCGCCAGCAGCCAAGAGGGGCAGGACATGAACACTGAAGCTTTCTTT
CASSQEGQDMNTEAFF